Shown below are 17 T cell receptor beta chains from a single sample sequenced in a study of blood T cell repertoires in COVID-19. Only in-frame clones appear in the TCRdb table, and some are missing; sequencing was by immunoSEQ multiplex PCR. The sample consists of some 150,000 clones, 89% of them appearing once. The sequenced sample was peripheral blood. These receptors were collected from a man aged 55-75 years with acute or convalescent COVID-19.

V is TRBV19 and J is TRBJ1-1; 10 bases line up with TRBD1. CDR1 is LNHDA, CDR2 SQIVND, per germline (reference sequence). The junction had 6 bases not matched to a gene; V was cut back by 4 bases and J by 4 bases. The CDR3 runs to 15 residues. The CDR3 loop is CASSKRDRGSTEAFF. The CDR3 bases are TGTGCCAGTAGTAAGCGGGACAGGGGCAGCACTGAAGCTTTCTTT.

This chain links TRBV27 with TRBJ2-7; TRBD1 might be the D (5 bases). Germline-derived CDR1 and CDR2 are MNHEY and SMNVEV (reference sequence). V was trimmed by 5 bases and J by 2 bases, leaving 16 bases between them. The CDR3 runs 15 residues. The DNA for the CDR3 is TGTGCCAGCAGTATTCAGGGATTAGGTACCTACGAGCAGTACTTC. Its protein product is CASSIQGLGTYEQYF.

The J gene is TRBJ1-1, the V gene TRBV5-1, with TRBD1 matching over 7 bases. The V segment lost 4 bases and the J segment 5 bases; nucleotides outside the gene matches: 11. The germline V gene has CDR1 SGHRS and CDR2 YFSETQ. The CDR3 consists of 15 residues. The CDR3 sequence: CASSLGLTRGTEAFF. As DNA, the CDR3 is TGCGCCAGCAGCCTGGGCCTAACCAGGGGGACTGAAGCTTTCTTT.

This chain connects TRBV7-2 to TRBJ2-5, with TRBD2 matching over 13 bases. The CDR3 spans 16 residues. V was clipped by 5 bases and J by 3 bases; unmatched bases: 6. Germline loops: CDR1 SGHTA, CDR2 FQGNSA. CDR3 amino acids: CASSPRLAGGKETQYF. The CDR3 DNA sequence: TGTGCCAGCAGCCCCAGACTAGCGGGGGGAAAAGAGACCCAGTACTTC.

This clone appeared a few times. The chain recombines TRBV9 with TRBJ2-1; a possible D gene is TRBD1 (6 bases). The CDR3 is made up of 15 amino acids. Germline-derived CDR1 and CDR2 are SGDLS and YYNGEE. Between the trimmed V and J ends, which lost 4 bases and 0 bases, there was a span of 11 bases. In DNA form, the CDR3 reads TGTGCCAGCAGCCCTATAGGGGGCTCCTACAATGAGCAGTTCTTC. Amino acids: CASSPIGGSYNEQFF.

This CDR3 reads CASENQEYSNQPQHF. CDR3 nucleotide sequence: TGTGCCAGCGAAAATCAGGAATATAGCAATCAGCCCCAGCATTTT. The rearrangement links TRBV6-5 to TRBJ1-5; D remains ambiguous. This CDR3 comprises 15 residues. V was trimmed by 8 bases and J by 0 bases, leaving 14 bases between them. CDR1 and CDR2 from the germline V gene are MNHEY and SVGAGI.

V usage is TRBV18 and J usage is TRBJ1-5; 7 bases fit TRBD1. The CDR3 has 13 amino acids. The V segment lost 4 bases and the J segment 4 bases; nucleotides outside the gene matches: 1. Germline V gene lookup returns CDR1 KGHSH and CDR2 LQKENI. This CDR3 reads CASSQDRNQPQHF. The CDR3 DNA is TGTGCCAGCTCACAGGACAGGAATCAGCCCCAGCATTTT.

CDR3 nucleotides: TGTGCCAGCAGTTACAGGACAGCTACTAACTACGAGCAGTACTTC. Encoded protein: CASSYRTATNYEQYF. The gene calls are TRBV6-5 and TRBJ2-7; possible D gene TRBD1, 6 bases. Germline lookup yields CDR1 MNHEY and CDR2 SVGAGI. V was clipped by 2 bases and J by 3 bases, with 14 bases between them. The CDR3 totals 15 residues.

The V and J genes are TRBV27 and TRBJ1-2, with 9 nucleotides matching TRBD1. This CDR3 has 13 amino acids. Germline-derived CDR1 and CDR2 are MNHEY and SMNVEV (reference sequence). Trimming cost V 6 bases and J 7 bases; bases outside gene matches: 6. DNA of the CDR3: TGTGCCAGCAGCCGGACAGGGGAGGGTGGCTACACCTTC. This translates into CASSRTGEGGYTF.

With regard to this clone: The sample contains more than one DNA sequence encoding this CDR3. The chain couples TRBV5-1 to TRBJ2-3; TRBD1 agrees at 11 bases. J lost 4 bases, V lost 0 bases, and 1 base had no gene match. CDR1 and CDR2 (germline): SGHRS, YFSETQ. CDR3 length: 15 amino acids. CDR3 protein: CASSLGTGGADTQYF. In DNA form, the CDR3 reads TGCGCCAGCAGCTTGGGGACAGGGGGCGCAGATACGCAGTATTTT.

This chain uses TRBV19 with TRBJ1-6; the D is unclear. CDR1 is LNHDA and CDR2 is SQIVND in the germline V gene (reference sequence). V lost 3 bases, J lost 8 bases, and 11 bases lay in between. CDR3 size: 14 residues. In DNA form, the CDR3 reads TGTGCCAGTAGTATCTACGCAGGCTATTCACCCCTCCACTTT. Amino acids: CASSIYAGYSPLHF.

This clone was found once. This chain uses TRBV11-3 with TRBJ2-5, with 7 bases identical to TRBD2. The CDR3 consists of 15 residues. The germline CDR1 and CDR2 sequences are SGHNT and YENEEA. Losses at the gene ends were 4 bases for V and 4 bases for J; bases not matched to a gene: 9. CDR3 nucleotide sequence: TGTGCCAGCAGCTCGCTTTGGGGGGGTGGAGAGACCCAGTACTTC. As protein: CASSSLWGGGETQYF.

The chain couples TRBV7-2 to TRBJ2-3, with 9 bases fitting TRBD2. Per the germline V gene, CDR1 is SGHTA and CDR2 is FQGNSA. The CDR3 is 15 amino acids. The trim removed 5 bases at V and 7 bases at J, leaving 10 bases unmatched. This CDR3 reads CASSPGGGGANTQYF. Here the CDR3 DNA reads TGTGCCAGCAGCCCTGGGGGCGGGGGGGCAAATACGCAGTATTTT.

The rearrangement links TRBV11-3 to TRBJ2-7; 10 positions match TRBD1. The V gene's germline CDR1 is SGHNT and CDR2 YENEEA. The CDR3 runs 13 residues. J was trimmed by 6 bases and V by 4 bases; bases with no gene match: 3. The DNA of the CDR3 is TGTGCCAGCAGCTGGGACAGGGGTTCCGAGCAGTACTTC. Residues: CASSWDRGSEQYF.

CDR3 bases: TGTGCCTGGAGTGTATTGACACAAAAGCAAATCTATGGCTACACCTTC. Amino acid sequence: CAWSVLTQKQIYGYTF. The rearrangement joins TRBV30 to TRBJ1-2; D is unresolved. Germline loops: CDR1 GTSNPN, CDR2 SVGIG (reference sequence). V was pared by 0 bases and J by 4 bases, with 18 bases between. CDR3 size: 16 residues.

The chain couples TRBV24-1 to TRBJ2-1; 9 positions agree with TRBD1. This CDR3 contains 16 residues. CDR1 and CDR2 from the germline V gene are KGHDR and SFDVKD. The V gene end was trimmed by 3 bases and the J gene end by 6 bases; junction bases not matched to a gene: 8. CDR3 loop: CATSDVGQGEGNEQFF. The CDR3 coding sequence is TGTGCCACCAGTGATGTGGGACAGGGTGAGGGCAATGAGCAGTTCTTC.

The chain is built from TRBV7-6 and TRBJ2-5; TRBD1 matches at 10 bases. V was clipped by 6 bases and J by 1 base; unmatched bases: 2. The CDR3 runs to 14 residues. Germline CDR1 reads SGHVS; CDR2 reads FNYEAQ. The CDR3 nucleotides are TGTGCCAGCAGTCGGACAGGGGGCCAAGAGACCCAGTACTTC. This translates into CASSRTGGQETQYF. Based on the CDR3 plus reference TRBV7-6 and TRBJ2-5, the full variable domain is GAGVSQSPRYKVTKRGQDVALRCDPISGHVSLYWYRQALGQGPEFLTYFNYEAQQDKSGLPNDRFSAERPEGSISTLTIQRTEQRDSAMYRCASSRTGGQETQYFGPGTRLLVL.